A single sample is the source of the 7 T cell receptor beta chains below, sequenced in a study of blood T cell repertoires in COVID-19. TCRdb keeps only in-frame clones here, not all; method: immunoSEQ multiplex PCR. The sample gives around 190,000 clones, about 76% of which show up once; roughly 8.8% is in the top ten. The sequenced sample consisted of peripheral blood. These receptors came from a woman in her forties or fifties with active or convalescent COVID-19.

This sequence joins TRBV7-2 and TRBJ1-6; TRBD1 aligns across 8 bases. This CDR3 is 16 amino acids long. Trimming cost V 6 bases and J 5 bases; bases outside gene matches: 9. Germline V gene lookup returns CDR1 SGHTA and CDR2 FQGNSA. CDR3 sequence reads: CASRPPGGVHNSPLHF. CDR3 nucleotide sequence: TGTGCCAGCAGGCCTCCAGGGGGCGTTCATAATTCACCCCTCCACTTT.

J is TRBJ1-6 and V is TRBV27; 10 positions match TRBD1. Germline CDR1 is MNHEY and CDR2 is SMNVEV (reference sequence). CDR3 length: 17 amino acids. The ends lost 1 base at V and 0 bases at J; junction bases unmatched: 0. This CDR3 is CASSLWTGGSYNSPLHF. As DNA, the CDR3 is TGTGCCAGCAGTTTATGGACAGGGGGCTCCTATAATTCACCCCTCCACTTT.

In nucleotides, the CDR3 is TGTGCCAGCAGTTACAAACCACAGGGATCCGAGCATTTT. Translated, it gives CASSYKPQGSEHF. The chain is built from TRBV6-2 or TRBV6-3 and TRBJ1-5; perhaps TRBD1 as D (6 bases). The germline V gene has CDR1 MNHEY and CDR2 SVGEGT. The CDR3 covers 13 residues. Deletions cut 2 bases from V and 14 bases from J, with 16 bases between.

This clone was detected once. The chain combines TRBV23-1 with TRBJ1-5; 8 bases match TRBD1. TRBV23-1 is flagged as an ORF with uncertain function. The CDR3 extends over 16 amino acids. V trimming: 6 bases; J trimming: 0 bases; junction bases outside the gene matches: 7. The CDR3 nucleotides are TGCGCCAGCAGCCAACAGGGGGTCTATAGCAATCAGCCCCAGCATTTT. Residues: CASSQQGVYSNQPQHF.

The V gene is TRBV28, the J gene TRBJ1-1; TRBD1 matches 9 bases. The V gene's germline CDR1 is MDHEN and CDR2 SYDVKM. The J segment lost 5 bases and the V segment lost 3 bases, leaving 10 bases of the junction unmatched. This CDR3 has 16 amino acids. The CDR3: CASSLVTGGLFTEAFF. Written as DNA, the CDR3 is TGTGCCAGCAGTTTGGTCACAGGGGGCTTGTTTACTGAAGCTTTCTTT.

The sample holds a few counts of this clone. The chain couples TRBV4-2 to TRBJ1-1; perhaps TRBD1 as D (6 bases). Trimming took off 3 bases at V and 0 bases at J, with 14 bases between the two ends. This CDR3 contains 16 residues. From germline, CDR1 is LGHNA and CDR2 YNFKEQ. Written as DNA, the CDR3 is TGTGCCAGCAGCCATCGGGGGGCCAGCTTGAACACTGAAGCTTTCTTT. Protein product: CASSHRGASLNTEAFF.

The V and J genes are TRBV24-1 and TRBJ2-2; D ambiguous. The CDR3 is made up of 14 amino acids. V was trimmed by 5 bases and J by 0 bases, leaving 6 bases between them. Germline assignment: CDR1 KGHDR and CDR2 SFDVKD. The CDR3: CATSGRANTGELFF. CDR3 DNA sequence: TGTGCCACCAGTGGAAGAGCGAACACCGGGGAGCTGTTTTTT.